A single sample is the source of the 21 T cell receptor beta chains below, sequenced in a study of T cell repertoires in cytomegalovirus infection. TCRdb re-called the reads through MiXCR, storing one row per CDR3 protein. The sample holds approximately 600,000 distinct CDR3 sequences, about 40% seen once. Antigens for these TCRs are unknown. Here the sequenced sample was cultured PBMCs, taken from culture after CMV antigen stimulation. These receptors came from a human donor in good health (CMV status not recorded). Some clones in this sample may be carry-over from other donors' samples.

This clonotype was seen a few times. CDR3 sequence reads: CASSRTGDADEQYF. The CDR3 DNA reads as TGTGCCAGCAGCCGGACAGGGGACGCGGACGAGCAGTACTTC. The V gene is TRBV6-2 or TRBV6-3, the J gene TRBJ2-7; 9 nucleotides agree with TRBD1. V shed 6 bases, J shed 5 bases, and the junction held 8 bases outside the gene matches. The germline CDR1 and CDR2 sequences are MNHEY and SVGEGT. The CDR3 has 14 amino acids.

The chain combines TRBV7-2 with TRBJ1-1; unclear D gene. Germline lookup yields CDR1 SGHTA and CDR2 FQGNSA. CDR3 length equals 15 residues. V was shortened by 4 bases and J by 1 base, with 13 bases between the two germline ends. Here the CDR3 DNA reads TGTGCCAGCAGCTCCCCGTTCCGAAAGAACACTGAAGCTTTCTTT. It is translated as CASSSPFRKNTEAFF.

This clonotype was seen many times. The chain recombines TRBV7-2 with TRBJ2-3; TRBD1 is a possible D gene (6 bases). Deletions cut 1 base from V and 3 bases from J, with 11 bases between. The germline V gene encodes CDR1 SGHTA and CDR2 FQGNSA. This CDR3 is 15 amino acids long. DNA of the CDR3: TGTGCCAGCAGCTTAGTGGGGCAGGGGACAGATACGCAGTATTTT. Its protein product is CASSLVGQGTDTQYF.

This clonotype was detected a few times. This sequence joins TRBV27 and TRBJ2-7, with a weak D call TRBD2 (5 bases). V lost 6 bases to trimming and J lost 4 bases, with 13 bases between them. CDR1 is MNHEY and CDR2 is SMNVEV in the germline V gene (reference sequence). This CDR3 is 13 amino acids long. The CDR3 sequence: CASRPLGPYEQYF. The CDR3 nucleotides are TGTGCCAGCAGACCACTAGGCCCTTACGAGCAGTACTTC.

The chain recombines TRBV2 with TRBJ2-3; TRBD2 might be the D (5 bases). V lost 7 bases, J lost 0 bases, and 11 bases lay in between. The CDR3 runs to 14 residues. CDR1 is SNHLY, CDR2 FYNNEI, per germline. The CDR3 sequence is CASTGWVSTDTQYF. The CDR3, as DNA: TGTGCCAGCACGGGATGGGTTAGCACAGATACGCAGTATTTT.

The chain couples TRBV18 to TRBJ1-1; a weak D match, TRBD1 (6 bases). Germline CDR1 is KGHSH and CDR2 is LQKENI. V lost 5 bases and J 5 bases, leaving 18 bases between the germline ends. This CDR3 spans 15 amino acids. The CDR3 region is CASSSEGVGITEAFF. The CDR3 DNA sequence: TGTGCCAGCTCATCTGAGGGGGTAGGGATTACTGAAGCTTTCTTT.

V is TRBV10-3 and J is TRBJ2-3; D unclear. The CDR3 is 13 amino acids. V lost 4 bases, J lost 2 bases, and 7 bases lay in between. Germline V gene sequence: CDR1 ENHRY, CDR2 SYGVKD. CDR3 region: CAISAENTDTQYF. CDR3 coding DNA: TGTGCCATCAGTGCCGAGAACACAGATACGCAGTATTTT.

This clonotype was counted at least ten times. V usage is TRBV7-2 and J usage is TRBJ1-1; D call uncertain. The V end was cut by 8 bases, the J end by 4 bases, with 17 bases between. Germline CDR1 is SGHTA and CDR2 is FQGNSA. The CDR3 spans 14 residues. The CDR3 DNA follows: TGTGCCAGCGGGTCCCCCCTGGGGTCCACTGAAGCTTTCTTT. This translates into CASGSPLGSTEAFF.

V gene TRBV10-3 combines with J gene TRBJ2-7; D is uncertain. Trimming removed 3 bases from V and 0 bases from J, with 9 bases in between. The CDR3 length is 14 residues. Per germline, CDR1 ENHRY and CDR2 SYGVKD. The CDR3 is CAISEKGSSYEQYF. The CDR3 coding sequence is TGTGCCATCAGTGAAAAGGGAAGCTCCTACGAGCAGTACTTC.

The V gene is TRBV19, the J gene TRBJ1-1, with D perhaps matching TRBD1 (5 bases). V was shortened by 5 bases and J by 5 bases, with 15 bases between the two germline ends. The length of the CDR3 is 14 residues. CDR1 is LNHDA and CDR2 is SQIVND in the germline V gene (reference sequence). The CDR3 DNA is TGTGCCAGTAGTCCATTCACAGGTGGAACTGAAGCTTTCTTT. Protein: CASSPFTGGTEAFF.

This clonotype was observed a few times. The V and J genes are TRBV18 and TRBJ1-4; 7 bases are shared with TRBD1. J gave up 5 bases and V 1 base, and 7 bases lay outside the gene matches. The germline CDR1 and CDR2 sequences are KGHSH and LQKENI. The CDR3 consists of 16 residues. The CDR3 spells CASSPQEGALNEKLFF. CDR3 bases: TGTGCCAGCTCACCACAAGAGGGGGCGCTGAATGAAAAACTGTTTTTT.

The chain carries TRBV7-2 and TRBJ1-1; D possibly corresponds to TRBD1 (6 bases). CDR1 SGHTA and CDR2 FQGNSA come from the germline V gene. Trimming took 5 bases from V and 5 from J, leaving 15 bases between them. The CDR3 totals 14 residues. The CDR3, as DNA: TGTGCCAGCAGCCCAGCTCGGGGGCGGACTGAAGCTTTCTTT. Its translation: CASSPARGRTEAFF. Based on the CDR3 plus reference TRBV7-2 and TRBJ1-1, the full variable domain is GAGVSQSPSNKVTEKGKDVELRCDPISGHTALYWYRQSLGQGLEFLIYFQGNSAPDKSGLPSDRFSAERTGGSVSTLTIQRTQQEDSAVYLCASSPARGRTEAFFGQGTRLTVV.

The chain links TRBV19 to TRBJ2-4; 9 bases line up with TRBD1. CDR3 length: 16 amino acids. Trimming took 2 bases from V and 11 from J; bases not matched to a gene: 13. Germline V gene data show CDR1 as LNHDA and CDR2 as SQIVND (reference sequence). The CDR3 DNA follows: TGTGCCAGTAGTATACTCCCGGGACAGGGACCCTTGGTTCAGTACTTC. Amino acids: CASSILPGQGPLVQYF.

This clonotype was counted a few times. CDR3 in amino acids: CASSLTQRTSYEQYF. The CDR3 DNA reads as TGTGCCAGCAGCTTAACCCAGCGTACTTCCTACGAGCAGTACTTC. The rearrangement joins TRBV7-2 to TRBJ2-7; no clear D. The CDR3 totals 15 residues. Germline V gene sequence: CDR1 SGHTA, CDR2 FQGNSA. V lost 2 bases, J lost 1 base, and 12 bases lay in between.

Only a few counts were recorded for this clonotype. The chain has TRBV29-1 and TRBJ2-5, with TRBD2 matching over 11 bases. Germline V gene data show CDR1 as SQVTM and CDR2 as ANQGSEA. The CDR3 spans 15 residues. The V and J ends lost 4 bases and 1 base, in that order; junction bases with no gene match: 5. DNA of the CDR3: TGCAGCGTTGGGTCTAGCGGGGGGACCCAAGAGACCCAGTACTTC. Its protein is CSVGSSGGTQETQYF.

This clonotype occurred a few times. This chain uses TRBV29-1 with TRBJ2-1, with 11 bases fitting TRBD2. The CDR3 spans 16 residues. The germline CDR1 and CDR2 sequences are SQVTM and ANQGSEA. The V segment lost 7 bases and the J segment 0 bases; nucleotides outside the gene matches: 8. The chain's CDR3 is CSALLGTSGSYNEQFF. The CDR3 coding sequence is TGCAGCGCACTCCTCGGGACTAGCGGCTCCTACAATGAGCAGTTCTTC.

The J gene is TRBJ2-3, the V gene TRBV28; the D gene is possibly TRBD1 (6 bases). Trimming removed 6 bases from V and 3 bases from J, with 10 bases in between. CDR3 length equals 13 residues. Germline V CDR1 and CDR2: MDHEN, SYDVKM. The chain's CDR3 is CASRMTGTDTQYF. The CDR3 DNA follows: TGTGCCAGCAGGATGACAGGAACAGATACGCAGTATTTT.

This clonotype was counted many times. CDR3 sequence reads: CASSLRSTGELFF. The CDR3 DNA reads TGTGCCAGCAGCTTAAGGAGCACCGGGGAGCTGTTTTTT. The chain carries TRBV7-2 and TRBJ2-2; D is uncertain. Germline V gene lookup returns CDR1 SGHTA and CDR2 FQGNSA. V lost 2 bases and J lost 4, with 5 bases in between. CDR3 size: 13 residues.

This clonotype was picked up a small number of times. The chain has TRBV7-6 and TRBJ2-3; D may be TRBD2 (5 bases). This CDR3 region has 14 residues. The ends were cut back, 5 bases at V and 5 bases at J, with 14 bases in the middle. Germline V lookup: CDR1 SGHVS, CDR2 FNYEAQ. CDR3 DNA sequence: TGTGCCAGCAGCCCCCAGGAAGCGGTAGATACGCAGTATTTT. Protein sequence: CASSPQEAVDTQYF.

The chain has TRBV15 and TRBJ1-3, with D unresolved. There are 13 residues in the CDR3. V lost 5 bases and J lost 5, with 10 bases in between. Germline assignment: CDR1 LNHNV and CDR2 YYDKDF (reference sequence). CDR3 residues: CATSPGLRNTIYF. The CDR3 nucleotides are TGTGCCACCAGCCCCGGGCTTCGAAACACCATATATTTT.

V gene TRBV20-1 combines with J gene TRBJ2-5, with 10 bases lining up with TRBD1. The CDR3 is made up of 15 amino acids. CDR1 is DFQATT and CDR2 is SNEGSKA in the germline V gene (reference sequence). The junction had 11 bases not matched to a gene; V was cut back by 6 bases and J by 4 bases. The CDR3 nucleotides are TGCAGTGCCCAACCGGGGACAGGGGATGGAGAGACCCAGTACTTC. This codes for CSAQPGTGDGETQYF.